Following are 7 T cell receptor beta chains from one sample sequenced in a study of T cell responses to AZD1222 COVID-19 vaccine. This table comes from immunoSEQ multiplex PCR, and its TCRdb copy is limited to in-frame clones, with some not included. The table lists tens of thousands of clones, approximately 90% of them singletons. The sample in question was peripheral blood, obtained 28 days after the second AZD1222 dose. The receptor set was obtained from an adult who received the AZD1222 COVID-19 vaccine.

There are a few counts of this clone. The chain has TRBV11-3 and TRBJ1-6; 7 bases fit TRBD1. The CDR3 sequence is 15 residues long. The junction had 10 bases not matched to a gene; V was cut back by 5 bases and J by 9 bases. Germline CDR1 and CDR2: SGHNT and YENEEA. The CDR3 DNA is TGTGCCAGCAGCCCAGTCCCGGGACAGTTTTCACCCCTCCACTTT. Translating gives CASSPVPGQFSPLHF.

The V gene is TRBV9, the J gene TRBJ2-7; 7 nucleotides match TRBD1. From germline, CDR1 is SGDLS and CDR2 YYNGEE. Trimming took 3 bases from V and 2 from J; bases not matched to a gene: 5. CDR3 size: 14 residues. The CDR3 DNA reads TGTGCCAGCAGCGGGGGACAGTCAGCCTACGAGCAGTACTTC. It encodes CASSGGQSAYEQYF.

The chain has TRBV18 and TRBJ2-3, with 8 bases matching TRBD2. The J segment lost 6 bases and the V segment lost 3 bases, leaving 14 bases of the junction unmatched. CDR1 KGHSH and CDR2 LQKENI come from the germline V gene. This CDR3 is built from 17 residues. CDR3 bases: TGTGCCAGCTCACCGATCCTTCAGAGCGGGAGCCTGGATACGCAGTATTTT. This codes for CASSPILQSGSLDTQYF. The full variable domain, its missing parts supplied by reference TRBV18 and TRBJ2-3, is NAGVMQNPRHLVRRRGQEARLRCSPMKGHSHVYWYRQLPEEGLKFMVYLQKENIIDESGMPKERFSAEFPKEGPSILRIQQVVRGDSAAYFCASSPILQSGSLDTQYFGPGTRLTVL.

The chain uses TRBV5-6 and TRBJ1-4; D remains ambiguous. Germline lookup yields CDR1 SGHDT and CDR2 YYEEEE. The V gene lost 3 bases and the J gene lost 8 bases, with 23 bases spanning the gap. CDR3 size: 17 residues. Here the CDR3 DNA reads TGTGCCAGCAGCTCGCTAGGGCCGGGAAGGGCCGGGGAAAAACTGTTTTTT. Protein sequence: CASSSLGPGRAGEKLFF.

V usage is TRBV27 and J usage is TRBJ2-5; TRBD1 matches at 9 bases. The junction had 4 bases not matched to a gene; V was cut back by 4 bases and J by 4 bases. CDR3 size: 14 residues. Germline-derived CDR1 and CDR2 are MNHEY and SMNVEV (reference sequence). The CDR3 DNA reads TGTGCCAGCAGTTGGACAGGGGCTGGAGAGACCCAGTACTTC. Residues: CASSWTGAGETQYF.

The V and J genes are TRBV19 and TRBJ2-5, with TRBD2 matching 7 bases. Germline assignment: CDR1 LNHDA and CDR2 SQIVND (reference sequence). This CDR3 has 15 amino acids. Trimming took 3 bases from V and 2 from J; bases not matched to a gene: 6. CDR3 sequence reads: CASSMLLAEQETQYF. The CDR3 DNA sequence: TGTGCCAGTAGTATGCTGCTAGCGGAACAAGAGACCCAGTACTTC.

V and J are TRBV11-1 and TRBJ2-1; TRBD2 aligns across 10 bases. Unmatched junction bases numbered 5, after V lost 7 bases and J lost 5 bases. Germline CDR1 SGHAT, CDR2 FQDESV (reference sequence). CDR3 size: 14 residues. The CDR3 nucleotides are TGTGCCAGCACCAAGACTAGCGGGCACAATGAGCAGTTCTTC. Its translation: CASTKTSGHNEQFF. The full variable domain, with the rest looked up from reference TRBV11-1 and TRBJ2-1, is EAEVAQSPRYKITEKSQAVAFWCDPISGHATLYWYRQILGQGPELLVQFQDESVVDDSQLPKDRFSAERLKGVDSTLKIQPAELGDSAMYLCASTKTSGHNEQFFGPGTRLTVL.